These 14 T cell receptor beta chains were all obtained from the same sample, sequenced in a study of siplizumab effects on memory and regulatory T cells. Data came from immunoSEQ multiplex PCR; TCRdb stores just in-frame clones and leaves some out. The data contain about 63,000 clones, approximately 82% of them singletons. Sequenced: memory CD4+ T cells sorted from blood. These receptors all stem from a human donor in good health.

J is TRBJ2-1 and V is TRBV19; D gene ambiguous. The length of the CDR3 is 15 residues. Trimming removed 6 bases from V and 2 bases from J, with 14 bases in between. Germline V gene sequence: CDR1 LNHDA, CDR2 SQIVND (reference sequence). CDR3 DNA sequence: TGTGCCAGTAGAACAAGGGTAACCGCCTACAATGAGCAGTTCTTC. It encodes CASRTRVTAYNEQFF. The whole variable domain, remainder taken from reference TRBV19 and TRBJ2-1, is DGGITQSPKYLFRKEGQNVTLSCEQNLNHDAMYWYRQDPGQGLRLIYYSQIVNDFQKGDIAEGYSVSREKKESFPLTVTSAQKNPTAFYLCASRTRVTAYNEQFFGPGTRLTVL.

CDR3 in amino acids: CASSLSGGNYGYTF. The DNA for the CDR3 is TGTGCCAGCAGTTTATCTGGGGGAAACTATGGCTACACCTTC. This chain links TRBV28 with TRBJ1-2; possible D gene TRBD1, 5 bases. The V gene's germline CDR1 is MDHEN and CDR2 SYDVKM. CDR3 length equals 14 residues. V was pared by 1 base and J by 2 bases, with 8 bases between.

The J gene is TRBJ2-1, the V gene TRBV7-2; 8 nucleotides align to TRBD2. Germline CDR1 reads SGHTA; CDR2 reads FQGNSA. This CDR3 spans 14 amino acids. The V segment lost 11 bases and the J segment 4 bases; nucleotides outside the gene matches: 10. CDR3 sequence reads: CASAGGDKYNEQFF. The CDR3 DNA reads as TGTGCCTCTGCCGGGGGGGACAAATACAATGAGCAGTTCTTC.

V is TRBV7-9 and J is TRBJ2-7; 12 nucleotides agree with TRBD1. V was pared by 9 bases and J by 7 bases, with 10 bases of the junction left unmatched. The CDR3 runs to 14 residues. The germline V gene has CDR1 SEHNR and CDR2 FQNEAQ (reference sequence). CDR3 nucleotide sequence: TGTGCCAGTGATCCGGGACAGGGGGCGGGTGAGCAGTACTTC. Its protein product is CASDPGQGAGEQYF.

CDR3 residues: CASGASGANVLTF. The CDR3 region has the DNA TGTGCCAGCGGGGCGTCGGGGGCCAACGTCCTGACTTTC. The chain couples TRBV7-9 to TRBJ2-6; the D gene is possibly TRBD1 (5 bases). Germline V lookup: CDR1 SEHNR, CDR2 FQNEAQ (reference sequence). The CDR3 covers 13 residues. Trimming left V 8 bases short and J 4 bases short, with 9 bases between.

This chain uses TRBV7-8 with TRBJ2-1; D remains unclear. The germline V gene has CDR1 SGHVS and CDR2 FQNEAQ. V was clipped by 3 bases and J by 3 bases, with 6 bases between them. The CDR3 runs to 13 residues. CDR3 amino acids: CASSFQDYNEQFF. CDR3 bases: TGTGCCAGCAGCTTCCAGGACTACAATGAGCAGTTCTTC.

The rearrangement links TRBV7-3 to TRBJ1-1; D may be TRBD1 (5 bases). This CDR3 contains 13 residues. From germline, CDR1 is SGHTA and CDR2 FQGTGA. V was shortened by 1 base and J by 11 bases, with 14 bases between the two germline ends. The CDR3 coding sequence is TGTGCCAGCAGCTTAAAAGGTCGAAGGGACGCTTTCTTT. This translates into CASSLKGRRDAFF.

V and J are TRBV5-4 and TRBJ2-7; the D is unclear. The CDR3 contains 14 residues. V dropped 4 bases and J dropped 0 bases, with 11 bases sitting between them. Looked up from germline, CDR1 is SGHNT and CDR2 is YYREEE (reference sequence). CDR3 DNA sequence: TGTGCCAGCAGCGTTTGGCACCTCTCCTACGAGCAGTACTTC. Amino acids: CASSVWHLSYEQYF.

V usage is TRBV11-3 and J usage is TRBJ2-3; 10 nucleotides line up with TRBD1. CDR3 length: 18 amino acids. Losses at the gene ends were 5 bases for V and 2 bases for J; bases not matched to a gene: 13. Looked up from germline, CDR1 is SGHNT and CDR2 is YENEEA. The CDR3 loop reads CASSHLARDRGNTDTQYF. The CDR3 region has the DNA TGTGCCAGCAGCCACCTGGCCCGGGACAGGGGAAACACAGATACGCAGTATTTT.

The rearrangement links TRBV1 to TRBJ1-3. TRBV1 is a pseudogene segment. This CDR3 region has 14 residues. The CDR3 loop reads CTSSQQSSGNTIYF. The DNA of the CDR3 is TGCACCAGCAGCCAACAAAGCTCTGGAAACACCATATATTTT.

This clone appeared a few times. The J gene is TRBJ2-5, the V gene TRBV4-2; TRBD2 matches 13 bases. The CDR3 has 15 amino acids. Germline V lookup: CDR1 LGHNA, CDR2 YNFKEQ. The junction had 2 bases not matched to a gene; V was cut back by 2 bases and J by 5 bases. CDR3 amino acids: CASSQTSGGAETQYF. In DNA form, the CDR3 reads TGTGCCAGCAGCCAAACTAGCGGGGGGGCGGAGACCCAGTACTTC.

CDR3 amino acids: CASSELGQFTDTQYF. The CDR3 DNA reads as TGTGCCAGCAGTGAACTAGGGCAGTTCACAGATACGCAGTATTTT. This rearrangement joins TRBV2 to TRBJ2-3; no reliable D call. Germline CDR1 is SNHLY and CDR2 is FYNNEI. The CDR3 runs 15 residues. V shed 2 bases and J shed 2 bases, with 11 bases lying between them.

The CDR3 region is CASSEVGTGRYNEQFF. For the CDR3, the DNA is TGTGCCAGCAGTGAAGTGGGGACAGGGCGGTACAATGAGCAGTTCTTC. This chain joins TRBV6-1 and TRBJ2-1, with 9 positions matching TRBD1. CDR1 MNHNS and CDR2 SASEGT come from the germline V gene. The V and J ends lost 1 base and 4 bases, in that order; junction bases with no gene match: 5. The CDR3 sequence is 16 residues long.

The chain uses TRBV19 and TRBJ2-3, with TRBD2 matching 10 bases. This CDR3 has 15 residues. Germline V gene sequence: CDR1 LNHDA, CDR2 SQIVND (reference sequence). V lost 5 bases to trimming and J lost 4 bases; unmatched junction nucleotides: 6. CDR3: CASSVTSGKADTQYF. CDR3 nucleotides: TGTGCCAGTAGTGTTACTAGCGGGAAGGCAGATACGCAGTATTTT. Combining the CDR3 with reference TRBV19 and TRBJ2-3 gives the whole variable domain DGGITQSPKYLFRKEGQNVTLSCEQNLNHDAMYWYRQDPGQGLRLIYYSQIVNDFQKGDIAEGYSVSREKKESFPLTVTSAQKNPTAFYLCASSVTSGKADTQYFGPGTRLTVL.